A single sample gave rise to the 19 T cell receptor beta chains below, sequenced in a study of blood T cell repertoires in COVID-19. The data were produced by immunoSEQ multiplex PCR, yet TCRdb's version contains in-frame clones alone and is incomplete. The sample includes over 70,000 clones, 83% of them seen just once. The sequenced sample consisted of peripheral blood. These receptors originate from a man aged 25 to 40 with COVID-19, enrolled during active disease.

The chain links TRBV28 to TRBJ1-3; D possibly corresponds to TRBD1 (6 bases). This CDR3 has 16 residues. CDR1 and CDR2 (germline): MDHEN, SYDVKM. Deletions cut 8 bases from V and 0 bases from J, with 17 bases between. CDR3 protein: CASHWGGLLSGNTIYF. CDR3 nucleotides: TGTGCCAGCCACTGGGGGGGGCTTCTCTCTGGAAACACCATATATTTT.

This clone was observed many times. The chain links TRBV28 to TRBJ1-6; TRBD1 aligns across 9 bases. Germline CDR1 reads MDHEN; CDR2 reads SYDVKM. The V segment lost 4 bases and the J segment 10 bases; nucleotides outside the gene matches: 5. CDR3 length: 14 residues. CDR3 nucleotide sequence: TGTGCCAGCAGTTCCGGGACAGGGCAGTCACCCCTCCACTTT. Amino acid sequence: CASSSGTGQSPLHF.

This sequence joins TRBV3-1 (or the pseudogene TRBV3-2) and TRBJ2-7, with 12 bases fitting TRBD2. CDR3 length: 17 residues. Germline V gene lookup returns CDR1 LGHDT and CDR2 YNNKEL (reference sequence). V gave up 6 bases and J gave up 0 bases; unmatched junction bases: 9. CDR3 DNA: TGTGCCAGCAGTCGCGGGACTAGCGGGCCAAGCTCCTACGAGCAGTACTTC. Translating gives CASSRGTSGPSSYEQYF.

The chain couples TRBV2 to TRBJ2-7; D is uncertain. Trimming removed 4 bases from V and 6 bases from J, with 10 bases in between. Looked up from germline, CDR1 is SNHLY and CDR2 is FYNNEI. The CDR3 contains 12 residues. In DNA form, the CDR3 reads TGTGCCAGCAGTGCCCCCAGATCCGAGCAGTACTTC. It yields the protein CASSAPRSEQYF.

The chain employs TRBV5-6 and TRBJ1-1, with D possibly matching TRBD1 (5 bases). V lost 1 base and J 8 bases, leaving 9 bases between the germline ends. The CDR3 extends over 12 amino acids. Looked up from germline, CDR1 is SGHDT and CDR2 is YYEEEE. The DNA for the CDR3 is TGTGCCAGCAGCTTGAGGGGTCGGGAAGCTTTCTTT. It yields the protein CASSLRGREAFF.

The chain is built from TRBV5-1 and TRBJ2-3, with 13 bases that match TRBD2. The junction had 10 bases not matched to a gene; V was cut back by 4 bases and J by 8 bases. The germline gives CDR1 SGHRS, CDR2 YFSETQ. The CDR3 covers 16 residues. The CDR3 nucleotides are TGCGCCAGCAGCCTCGGACTAGCGGGAGAGGAAGTTACGCAGTATTTT. This encodes CASSLGLAGEEVTQYF.

V is TRBV27 and J is TRBJ1-2, with D unresolved. CDR1 is MNHEY and CDR2 is SMNVEV in the germline V gene (reference sequence). CDR3 length: 15 amino acids. The V gene lost 4 bases and the J gene lost 0 bases, with 12 bases spanning the gap. The CDR3, as DNA: TGTGCCAGCAGTTCGTCGACACCACCTAACTATGGCTACACCTTC. This encodes CASSSSTPPNYGYTF.

The chain uses TRBV3-1 (or the pseudogene TRBV3-2) and TRBJ2-7; D gene uncertain. CDR1 is LGHDT, CDR2 YNNKEL, per germline (reference sequence). V was trimmed by 0 bases and J by 5 bases, leaving 8 bases between them. CDR3 length: 13 residues. CDR3 DNA sequence: TGTGCCAGCAGCCAAGATCCGGTGGACGAGCAGTACTTC. Protein: CASSQDPVDEQYF.

The V call is TRBV10-3, the J call TRBJ2-1; possible D gene TRBD2, 6 bases. The CDR3 has 13 residues. Germline CDR1 ENHRY, CDR2 SYGVKD. Between the trimmed V and J ends, which lost 6 bases and 6 bases, there was a span of 12 bases. CDR3 DNA sequence: TGTGCCATCAGGGGGACTTCCCTCAATGAGCAGTTCTTC. Translated: CAIRGTSLNEQFF.

The chain is built from TRBV25-1 and TRBJ1-6, with D possibly TRBD1 on 6 matching bases. The germline CDR1 and CDR2 sequences are MGHDK and SYGVNS. The V end was cut by 3 bases, the J end by 4 bases, with 10 bases between. The length of the CDR3 is 15 residues. The CDR3 loop reads CASSDRTVYNSPLHF. The CDR3 DNA reads TGTGCCAGCAGTGACCGGACAGTTTATAATTCACCCCTCCACTTT.

The chain employs TRBV5-1 and TRBJ2-3; D perhaps matches TRBD2 (6 bases). The CDR3 covers 15 residues. Trimming left V 0 bases short and J 6 bases short, with 14 bases between. The germline V gene encodes CDR1 SGHRS and CDR2 YFSETQ. Here the CDR3 DNA reads TGCGCCAGCAGCTTGGCCGCGGGAAAGGTGGATACGCAGTATTTT. Translation gives CASSLAAGKVDTQYF.

This rearrangement joins TRBV25-1 to TRBJ2-7; 9 bases line up with TRBD2. After removal of 7 bases from V and 7 bases from J, the junction contained 11 bases not matched to a gene. From germline, CDR1 is MGHDK and CDR2 SYGVNS. The CDR3 is 14 residues long. CDR3 amino acids: CASIGGSGSQEQYF. In DNA form, the CDR3 reads TGTGCCAGCATCGGAGGTAGCGGGAGTCAAGAGCAGTACTTC.

The CDR3 loop reads CASSLTGNQPQHF. The DNA for the CDR3 is TGTGCCAGCAGTTTGACAGGGAATCAGCCCCAGCATTTT. V is TRBV12-3 or TRBV12-4 and J is TRBJ1-5; 7 bases align to TRBD1. The V segment lost 3 bases and the J segment 4 bases; nucleotides outside the gene matches: 0. CDR3 length: 13 residues.

In this sample, this clone turned up once. The rearrangement uses TRBV30 and TRBJ1-5; weak D call: TRBD1 (5 bases). The CDR3 covers 15 residues. Per germline, CDR1 GTSNPN and CDR2 SVGIG (reference sequence). V dropped 4 bases and J dropped 3 bases, with 16 bases sitting between them. CDR3 DNA sequence: TGTGCCTGGAAGAGACCGGGACTCAACAATCAGCCCCAGCATTTT. Protein product: CAWKRPGLNNQPQHF.

The chain links TRBV9 to TRBJ2-3; D is unclear. The CDR3 totals 16 residues. The V gene's germline CDR1 is SGDLS and CDR2 YYNGEE. Between the trimmed V and J ends, which lost 0 bases and 2 bases, there was a span of 13 bases. The CDR3 DNA sequence: TGTGCCAGCAGCGTAGATCCCAGTTCTCCCACAGATACGCAGTATTTT. Translated, it gives CASSVDPSSPTDTQYF.

The chain is built from TRBV19 and TRBJ1-3, with D perhaps matching TRBD1 (5 bases). In germline, CDR1 is LNHDA, CDR2 SQIVND (reference sequence). The CDR3 totals 13 residues. The V end was cut by 11 bases, the J end by 2 bases, with 13 bases between. This CDR3 is CAATRVPGNTIYF. CDR3 bases: TGTGCCGCAACCAGGGTCCCTGGAAACACCATATATTTT.

This CDR3 reads CASSLVRDRQGRSEQYF. The CDR3 DNA follows: TGTGCCAGCAGCTTGGTTCGGGACCGGCAGGGGAGATCCGAGCAGTACTTC. This chain connects TRBV7-8 to TRBJ2-7; possible D gene TRBD1, 6 bases. The CDR3 covers 17 residues. Germline V CDR1 and CDR2: SGHVS, FQNEAQ. The ends were cut back, 3 bases at V and 6 bases at J, with 24 bases in the middle.

This sequence joins TRBV27 and TRBJ2-7, with a weak D call TRBD1 (6 bases). Trimming cost V 5 bases and J 6 bases, with 26 bases left between them. In germline, CDR1 is MNHEY, CDR2 SMNVEV (reference sequence). CDR3 length: 17 amino acids. CDR3 sequence: CASSTGVIRGSLSEQYF. The CDR3, as DNA: TGTGCCAGCAGTACCGGGGTAATCAGGGGATCCTTATCCGAGCAGTACTTC.

The genes are TRBV6-5 and TRBJ2-5; a possible D gene is TRBD2 (5 bases). Germline V gives CDR1 MNHEY, CDR2 SVGAGI. The CDR3 extends over 13 amino acids. Trimming left V 6 bases short and J 5 bases short, with 13 bases between. CDR3 in DNA: TGTGCCAGCAGCCGCGCTAGGAGGGAGACCCAGTACTTC. Translated, it gives CASSRARRETQYF.